This TCR beta chain originates from a study of blood T cell repertoires in COVID-19. The overall study: COVID-19 samples, acute and convalescent, were from the United States, Italy and Spain. Sources were T cells, B-cell-depleted T cells, or PBMCs; the material itself was cDNA or gDNA.

Per the authors' pipeline: How many nucleated cells were present was estimated from reference gene primer amplification. The table came from immunoSEQ multiplex PCR; TCRdb's copy has only in-frame clones and leaves some out. V and J calls and clone size are those listed in that table; D and trimming were worked out from the DNA. The sample yields approximately 190,000 clones, 80% seen once. CDR3 length equals 14 residues. Germline CDR1 reads MNHEY; CDR2 reads SVGAGI. J gave up 4 bases and V 7 bases, and 9 bases lay outside the gene matches. J is TRBJ2-7 and V is TRBV6-5; TRBD1 agrees at 8 bases. The TCR was taken from a man aged 55 to 70 with acute or convalescent COVID-19. The specimen sequenced was peripheral blood. The CDR3 sequence: CASISGTGDYEQYF. As DNA, the CDR3 is TGTGCCAGCATCTCCGGGACAGGAGATTACGAGCAGTACTTC.